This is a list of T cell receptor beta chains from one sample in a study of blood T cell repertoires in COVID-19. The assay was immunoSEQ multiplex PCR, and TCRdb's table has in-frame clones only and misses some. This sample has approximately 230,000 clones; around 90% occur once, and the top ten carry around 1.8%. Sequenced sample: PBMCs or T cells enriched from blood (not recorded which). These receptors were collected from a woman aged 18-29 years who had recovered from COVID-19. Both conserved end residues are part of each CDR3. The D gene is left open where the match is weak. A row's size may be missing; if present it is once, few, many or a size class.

CDR3 DNA: TGTGCCAGCAGCTCCCATACCGGGACATATGAAGAGACCCAGTACTTC; CDR3 protein: CASSSHTGTYEETQYF; D gene: NA; J gene: TRBJ2-5; clone size: NA; V gene: TRBV5-4
CDR3 DNA: TGCAGCGCAGGGACAGGGGGCGACGAGCAGTACTTC; CDR3 protein: CSAGTGGDEQYF; D gene: TRBD1; J gene: TRBJ2-7; clone size: once; V gene: TRBV29-1
CDR3 DNA: TGTGCCACCAGTGCCCAGGGGGCTGAAACCGGGGAGCTGTTTTTT; CDR3 protein: CATSAQGAETGELFF; D gene: TRBD1; J gene: TRBJ2-2; clone size: NA; V gene: TRBV24-1
CDR3 DNA: TGTGCCAGCTCACCACGGGGGGAGGCGGATTCACCCCTCCACTTT; CDR3 protein: CASSPRGEADSPLHF; D gene: NA; J gene: TRBJ1-6; clone size: NA; V gene: TRBV18
CDR3 DNA: TGTGCCAGCAGCCCGGGTGAAGGGGGGGTCGGGGAGCTGTTTTTT; CDR3 protein: CASSPGEGGVGELFF; D gene: NA; J gene: TRBJ2-2; clone size: NA; V gene: TRBV4-2
CDR3 DNA: TGCGCCAGCAGGACCCGGACAGGGGGGCATCAGCCCCAGCATTTT; CDR3 protein: CASRTRTGGHQPQHF; D gene: TRBD1; J gene: TRBJ1-5; clone size: NA; V gene: TRBV10-1
CDR3 DNA: TGTGCCAGCAGTGAGGAGTTCTGGGAGGGGCGAGATACGCAGTATTTT; CDR3 protein: CASSEEFWEGRDTQYF; D gene: TRBD2; J gene: TRBJ2-3; clone size: NA; V gene: TRBV2
CDR3 DNA: TGTGCCAGCAGCCCCCGACAGGGGGCAGGTGGCTACACCTTC; CDR3 protein: CASSPRQGAGGYTF; D gene: TRBD1; J gene: TRBJ1-2; clone size: NA; V gene: TRBV9
CDR3 DNA: TGTGCCAGCAGTTTAGAGATCTATCAGCCCCAGCATTTT; CDR3 protein: CASSLEIYQPQHF; D gene: NA; J gene: TRBJ1-5; clone size: NA; V gene: TRBV27
CDR3 DNA: TGTGCCAGCAGCTTCACTTTTGCGGGGAACACTGAAGCTTTCTTT; CDR3 protein: CASSFTFAGNTEAFF; D gene: NA; J gene: TRBJ1-1; clone size: NA; V gene: TRBV5-6
CDR3 DNA: TGTGCCAGCAGTTTAGGGACAGGGATTTTAGCTAATGAAAAACTGTTTTTT; CDR3 protein: CASSLGTGILANEKLFF; D gene: TRBD1; J gene: TRBJ1-4; clone size: NA; V gene: TRBV28
CDR3 DNA: TGTGCCAGCAGCGAGGGACAGGGATCTTCACCCCTCCACTTT; CDR3 protein: CASSEGQGSSPLHF; D gene: TRBD1; J gene: TRBJ1-6; clone size: NA; V gene: TRBV7-3
CDR3 DNA: TGTGCCAGCAGCTTGCTCTCGACATCTGGCTACACCTTC; CDR3 protein: CASSLLSTSGYTF; D gene: NA; J gene: TRBJ1-2; clone size: NA; V gene: TRBV5-5
CDR3 DNA: TGTGCCAGCAGCCTTTCAGAAAACACCGGGGAGCTGTTTTTT; CDR3 protein: CASSLSENTGELFF; D gene: NA; J gene: TRBJ2-2; clone size: NA; V gene: TRBV9
CDR3 DNA: TGTGCCAGCAGTGCGGGAAACACCATATATTTT; CDR3 protein: CASSAGNTIYF; D gene: NA; J gene: TRBJ1-3; clone size: NA; V gene: TRBV11-2
CDR3 DNA: TGTGCCAGCTCACCAGGCAGGGAGGTCGGCTACACCTTC; CDR3 protein: CASSPGREVGYTF; D gene: NA; J gene: TRBJ1-2; clone size: NA; V gene: TRBV18
CDR3 DNA: TGTGCCAGCTTCGCGGGACGGCTCGTAGACTCTGGAAACACCATATATTTT; CDR3 protein: CASFAGRLVDSGNTIYF; D gene: NA; J gene: TRBJ1-3; clone size: NA; V gene: TRBV27
CDR3 DNA: TGCGCCAGCAGCCCGCACCGGGACAGGGGAAGTTACGAGCAGTACTTC; CDR3 protein: CASSPHRDRGSYEQYF; D gene: TRBD1; J gene: TRBJ2-7; clone size: once; V gene: TRBV5-1
CDR3 DNA: TGTGCCAGCAGCTTAGCGCAGGCAGGGAACTATGGCTACACCTTC; CDR3 protein: CASSLAQAGNYGYTF; D gene: NA; J gene: TRBJ1-2; clone size: NA; V gene: TRBV7-9
CDR3 DNA: TGTGCCACCAGCAGAGAACAGGGGGGGATCTATGGCTACACCTTC; CDR3 protein: CATSREQGGIYGYTF; D gene: TRBD1; J gene: TRBJ1-2; clone size: NA; V gene: TRBV15
CDR3 DNA: TGTGCCAGCAGCACAGGCCCCGGGTATGGCTACACCTTC; CDR3 protein: CASSTGPGYGYTF; D gene: NA; J gene: TRBJ1-2; clone size: NA; V gene: TRBV5-6
CDR3 DNA: TGTGCCAGCTCGTTATCAGGGGGTGATGGCTACACCTTC; CDR3 protein: CASSLSGGDGYTF; D gene: TRBD1; J gene: TRBJ1-2; clone size: NA; V gene: TRBV18
CDR3 DNA: TGCGCCAGCAGCCTGGGGGACATACAACTCGTAGCCCGACCCAATGAGCAGTTCTTC; CDR3 protein: CASSLGDIQLVARPNEQFF; D gene: NA; J gene: TRBJ2-1; clone size: NA; V gene: TRBV5-1
CDR3 DNA: TGTGCCAGCAGCGAACAAAGGCAGGGCTACCCCTACAATGAGCAGTTCTTC; CDR3 protein: CASSEQRQGYPYNEQFF; D gene: NA; J gene: TRBJ2-1; clone size: NA; V gene: TRBV5-6
CDR3 DNA: TGTGCCAGATCACGGGAAGGGACCGGGGAGCTGTTTTTT; CDR3 protein: CARSREGTGELFF; D gene: NA; J gene: TRBJ2-2; clone size: NA; V gene: TRBV10-3
CDR3 DNA: TGTGCCAGCAGTTTAGGGACAGGGCTGGGCTACACCTTC; CDR3 protein: CASSLGTGLGYTF; D gene: TRBD1; J gene: TRBJ1-2; clone size: NA; V gene: TRBV27
CDR3 DNA: TGTGCCAGCAGCCTTAGCGGGGGGGAAAGAGATACGCAGTATTTT; CDR3 protein: CASSLSGGERDTQYF; D gene: TRBD2; J gene: TRBJ2-3; clone size: NA; V gene: TRBV7-3
CDR3 DNA: TGTGCCAGCAGTTACTCGGACAGGGGCTCCTACGAGCAGTACTTC; CDR3 protein: CASSYSDRGSYEQYF; D gene: TRBD1; J gene: TRBJ2-7; clone size: NA; V gene: TRBV6-2/TRBV6-3
CDR3 DNA: TGTGCCAGCCGGGACACACTAGCGCGGGGGGCCAACGTCCTGACTTTC; CDR3 protein: CASRDTLARGANVLTF; D gene: NA; J gene: TRBJ2-6; clone size: NA; V gene: TRBV2
CDR3 DNA: TGTGCCAGCAGCCCTTGGGGGGGCTCTGGGGCCAACGTCCTGACTTTC; CDR3 protein: CASSPWGGSGANVLTF; D gene: TRBD2; J gene: TRBJ2-6; clone size: NA; V gene: TRBV7-9
CDR3 DNA: TGTGCCAGCGGGGGCGGATATTCACCCCTCCACTTT; CDR3 protein: CASGGGYSPLHF; D gene: NA; J gene: TRBJ1-6; clone size: NA; V gene: TRBV6-5
CDR3 DNA: TGTGCCAGCAGCCCGGGACTAGCCGAAATCTACGAGCAGTACTTC; CDR3 protein: CASSPGLAEIYEQYF; D gene: TRBD2; J gene: TRBJ2-7; clone size: NA; V gene: TRBV14
CDR3 DNA: TGTGCCAGCAGCATGGGACAGGGGGCGCTTCAGCCCCAGCATTTT; CDR3 protein: CASSMGQGALQPQHF; D gene: TRBD1; J gene: TRBJ1-5; clone size: once; V gene: TRBV11-2
CDR3 DNA: TGCGCCAGCAGCTTTGACAGCTTAAATCAGCCCCAGCATTTT; CDR3 protein: CASSFDSLNQPQHF; D gene: NA; J gene: TRBJ1-5; clone size: NA; V gene: TRBV5-1
CDR3 DNA: TGTGCCAGTCGAGCTCACGGCCAAGAGACCCAGTACTTC; CDR3 protein: CASRAHGQETQYF; D gene: NA; J gene: TRBJ2-5; clone size: NA; V gene: TRBV11-1
CDR3 DNA: TGTGCCAGCAGCGATCCAGATCCACAAGAGACCCAGTACTTC; CDR3 protein: CASSDPDPQETQYF; D gene: NA; J gene: TRBJ2-5; clone size: NA; V gene: TRBV21-1
CDR3 DNA: TGTGCCATCAGTGAATCTCGCGGGAGGGCCCTCGAGCAGTACTTC; CDR3 protein: CAISESRGRALEQYF; D gene: TRBD2; J gene: TRBJ2-7; clone size: NA; V gene: TRBV10-3
CDR3 DNA: TGTGCCAGTAGTATAACCTGGACAGACACTGAAGCTTTCTTT; CDR3 protein: CASSITWTDTEAFF; D gene: NA; J gene: TRBJ1-1; clone size: NA; V gene: TRBV19
CDR3 DNA: TGTGCCAGCAGTGAAGTGCACGGCGGGAGCACAGATACGCAGTATTTT; CDR3 protein: CASSEVHGGSTDTQYF; D gene: NA; J gene: TRBJ2-3; clone size: few; V gene: TRBV6-1
CDR3 DNA: TGCGCCAGCAGGCCGGACGGCAGGGCGGGATCAACTGAAGCTTTCTTT; CDR3 protein: CASRPDGRAGSTEAFF; D gene: NA; J gene: TRBJ1-1; clone size: NA; V gene: TRBV5-1
CDR3 DNA: TGTGCCAGCAGGGGGAGACCAGGGGCACAATACGAGCAGTACTTC; CDR3 protein: CASRGRPGAQYEQYF; D gene: NA; J gene: TRBJ2-7; clone size: NA; V gene: TRBV7-8
CDR3 DNA: TGTGCCAGCACCCGGGACAGAGCTAACTATGGCTACACCTTC; CDR3 protein: CASTRDRANYGYTF; D gene: TRBD1; J gene: TRBJ1-2; clone size: few; V gene: TRBV5-6
CDR3 DNA: TGTGCCAGCAGGGAAAGGACAGGGGCGCGGTTGCGGGATGGCTACACCTTC; CDR3 protein: CASRERTGARLRDGYTF; D gene: TRBD1; J gene: TRBJ1-2; clone size: NA; V gene: TRBV6-1
CDR3 DNA: TGTGCCAGCAGCTTTCTCGTGGGCGGGGGGGCAACAGATACGCAGTATTTT; CDR3 protein: CASSFLVGGGATDTQYF; D gene: TRBD2; J gene: TRBJ2-3; clone size: NA; V gene: TRBV5-4
CDR3 DNA: TGCGCCAGCAGCTTCGGCCAGGGTCCCTACGAGCAGTACTTC; CDR3 protein: CASSFGQGPYEQYF; D gene: NA; J gene: TRBJ2-7; clone size: NA; V gene: TRBV5-1
CDR3 DNA: TGTGCCAGCAGTGGGCAGATGAACACTGAAGCTTTCTTT; CDR3 protein: CASSGQMNTEAFF; D gene: NA; J gene: TRBJ1-1; clone size: NA; V gene: TRBV2
CDR3 DNA: TGTGCCAGCAGTTCGCTAGCGGGGGGGCCCAATGAGCAGTTCTTC; CDR3 protein: CASSSLAGGPNEQFF; D gene: TRBD2; J gene: TRBJ2-1; clone size: NA; V gene: TRBV27
CDR3 DNA: TGCGCCAGCAGCTTGAGGGCCCCGACAGGGGAAGCCAAAAACATTCAGTACTTC; CDR3 protein: CASSLRAPTGEAKNIQYF; D gene: TRBD1; J gene: TRBJ2-4; clone size: once; V gene: TRBV5-1
CDR3 DNA: TGCAGCGTTCCCGGGGGGCCTCATTCAGTAGCAGATACGCAGTATTTT; CDR3 protein: CSVPGGPHSVADTQYF; D gene: NA; J gene: TRBJ2-3; clone size: few; V gene: TRBV29-1
CDR3 DNA: TGTGCCAGCAGCCAAGAAAGTGAGACTAGCGGGAGGGGTCAGTTCTTC; CDR3 protein: CASSQESETSGRGQFF; D gene: TRBD2; J gene: TRBJ2-1; clone size: NA; V gene: TRBV4-2
CDR3 DNA: TGTGCCAGCAGCTTGGACAAGTATGGCTACACCTTC; CDR3 protein: CASSLDKYGYTF; D gene: NA; J gene: TRBJ1-2; clone size: NA; V gene: TRBV7-9
CDR3 DNA: TGTGCCACAGGTCGCGGGACTAGCGGGGGGCGGTGGGAGACCCAGTACTTC; CDR3 protein: CATGRGTSGGRWETQYF; D gene: TRBD2; J gene: TRBJ2-5; clone size: once; V gene: TRBV24-1
CDR3 DNA: TGTGCCAGCAGCTCTCGCCCGGGACTAGCGGGGCTCACAGATACGCAGTATTTT; CDR3 protein: CASSSRPGLAGLTDTQYF; D gene: TRBD2; J gene: TRBJ2-3; clone size: NA; V gene: TRBV7-6
CDR3 DNA: TGTGCCAGCAGCTTAAGAACCGTCGGGTCACCGAACGGCTACACCTTC; CDR3 protein: CASSLRTVGSPNGYTF; D gene: NA; J gene: TRBJ1-2; clone size: few; V gene: TRBV7-9
CDR3 DNA: TGTGCCAGCTTCACCGGGACAGGGAGAGGGAATGGCTACACCTTC; CDR3 protein: CASFTGTGRGNGYTF; D gene: TRBD1; J gene: TRBJ1-2; clone size: NA; V gene: TRBV18
CDR3 DNA: TGTGCCAGCAGTTTTCCTCAGCTAGCGGGAGGGGGGGATACGCAGTATTTT; CDR3 protein: CASSFPQLAGGGDTQYF; D gene: TRBD2; J gene: TRBJ2-3; clone size: once; V gene: TRBV28
CDR3 DNA: TGCGCCAGCAGCCCTGGACAGGGGGCGGCCGGGCAGTACTTC; CDR3 protein: CASSPGQGAAGQYF; D gene: TRBD1; J gene: TRBJ2-7; clone size: NA; V gene: TRBV4-1
CDR3 DNA: TGTGCCAGCAGTTTATTAAACCGGGGATTGGGTACGCAGTATTTT; CDR3 protein: CASSLLNRGLGTQYF; D gene: NA; J gene: TRBJ2-3; clone size: NA; V gene: TRBV28